One and the same sample provided the 20 T cell receptor beta chains below, sequenced in a study of cytomegalovirus exposure and HLA in healthy donors. Using immunoSEQ multiplex PCR, the repertoire was profiled, and TCRdb retains in-frame clones only, with some absent. This sample carries 140,000 to 150,000 clones, approximately 94% of them seen once, and the ten largest clones take 1.8%. Sequenced material: PBMCs. All receptors derive from a man aged 18 to 35 in good health and CMV-seropositive.

This rearrangement joins TRBV10-3 to TRBJ1-2; a possible D gene is TRBD1 (5 bases). Germline V gene data show CDR1 as ENHRY and CDR2 as SYGVKD. V was shortened by 3 bases and J by 2 bases, with 10 bases between the two germline ends. This CDR3 region has 14 residues. For the CDR3, the DNA is TGTGCCATCAGTGATTCGGACACCAACTATGGCTACACCTTC. It codes for CAISDSDTNYGYTF.

This clone was seen once. The chain recombines TRBV5-5 with TRBJ1-5, with 8 bases matching TRBD1. V trimming: 4 bases; J trimming: 7 bases; junction bases outside the gene matches: 10. Germline V gene lookup returns CDR1 SGHKS and CDR2 YYEKEE (reference sequence). The CDR3 loop spans 15 amino acids. This chain's CDR3 is CASSRGQGVGQPQHF. The CDR3 DNA reads as TGTGCCAGCAGCCGTGGACAGGGTGTGGGGCAGCCCCAGCATTTT.

V is TRBV28 and J is TRBJ1-1, with TRBD1 identical over 12 bases. Germline-derived CDR1 and CDR2 are MDHEN and SYDVKM. The CDR3 spans 16 residues. The trim removed 6 bases at V and 0 bases at J, leaving 5 bases unmatched. The chain's CDR3 is CASSSGTGGMNTEAFF. The CDR3 DNA sequence: TGTGCCAGCAGCTCCGGGACAGGGGGCATGAACACTGAAGCTTTCTTT.

This clone was seen a few times. The chain employs TRBV29-1 and TRBJ2-1; a possible D gene is TRBD1 (6 bases). V lost 7 bases and J 5 bases, leaving 9 bases between the germline ends. Germline V gene data show CDR1 as SQVTM and CDR2 as ANQGSEA. The CDR3 is 11 residues long. This CDR3 is CSGGQHNEQFF. CDR3 coding DNA: TGCAGCGGAGGACAGCACAATGAGCAGTTCTTC.

The J gene is TRBJ2-3, the V gene TRBV7-2; 9 nucleotides align to TRBD2. Per germline, CDR1 SGHTA and CDR2 FQGNSA. J lost 3 bases, V lost 1 base, and 5 bases had no gene match. The CDR3 runs 16 residues. CDR3 coding DNA: TGTGCCAGCAGCTTAGTCTGGGCGGGAGGGACAGATACGCAGTATTTT. Protein: CASSLVWAGGTDTQYF. The entire variable domain, with the rest obtained from reference TRBV7-2 and TRBJ2-3, is as follows: GAGVSQSPSNKVTEKGKDVELRCDPISGHTALYWYRQSLGQGLEFLIYFQGNSAPDKSGLPSDRFSAERTGGSVSTLTIQRTQQEDSAVYLCASSLVWAGGTDTQYFGPGTRLTVL.

The V gene is TRBV5-6, the J gene TRBJ2-5, with 9 bases matching TRBD1. CDR1 is SGHDT and CDR2 is YYEEEE in the germline V gene. This CDR3 is 14 amino acids long. Trimming removed 5 bases from V and 5 bases from J; junction bases left unmatched: 7. The CDR3: CASSWDRVGETQYF. CDR3 sequence (DNA): TGTGCCAGCAGTTGGGACAGGGTTGGGGAGACCCAGTACTTC.

The gene calls are TRBV7-9 and TRBJ2-1; the match to TRBD1 covers 7 bases. Germline V gene data show CDR1 as SEHNR and CDR2 as FQNEAQ (reference sequence). The CDR3 has 15 residues. V dropped 5 bases and J dropped 10; count of bases not matched to a gene: 14. The CDR3 sequence is CASSHMTGTSGEQFF. DNA of the CDR3: TGTGCCAGCAGCCATATGACAGGGACCTCTGGGGAGCAGTTCTTC.

This chain joins TRBV28 and TRBJ1-5; D is ambiguous. The V end was cut by 3 bases, the J end by 7 bases, with 16 bases between. The CDR3 consists of 15 residues. Germline loops: CDR1 MDHEN, CDR2 SYDVKM. The CDR3 reads CASSFFLRAWQPQHF. DNA of the CDR3: TGTGCCAGCAGTTTTTTTCTGCGGGCTTGGCAGCCCCAGCATTTT.

This clone occurred once. A junction end diverges from the germline sequence, so it may reflect a read error. J is TRBJ1-1 and V is TRBV5-4, with D unresolved. Germline V CDR1 and CDR2: SGHNT, YYREEE (reference sequence). CDR3 length: 12 amino acids. The CDR3 loop reads CAGRRDRGEAFF. The CDR3 DNA reads as TGTGCCGGCAGGAGGGATCGGGGTGAAGCTTTCTTT.

The chain combines TRBV2 with TRBJ2-1; D is perhaps TRBD2 (5 bases). Looked up from germline, CDR1 is SNHLY and CDR2 is FYNNEI. The CDR3 has 16 amino acids. V was shortened by 11 bases and J by 4 bases, with 24 bases between the two germline ends. In DNA form, the CDR3 reads TGTGCCGCAAGGACGGGGTGGCCTTCGCCTTACAATGAGCAGTTCTTC. It encodes CAARTGWPSPYNEQFF.

The gene calls are TRBV5-4 and TRBJ2-1; TRBD2 agrees at 13 bases. J gave up 8 bases and V 3 bases, and 5 bases lay outside the gene matches. The V gene's germline CDR1 is SGHNT and CDR2 YYREEE (reference sequence). The CDR3 sequence is 15 residues long. CDR3 bases: TGTGCCAGCAGCTACGGACTAGCGGGAGTTGATGAGCAGTTCTTC. Its protein is CASSYGLAGVDEQFF.

This clone was counted once. This rearrangement joins TRBV7-9 to TRBJ1-1; a possible D gene is TRBD1 (5 bases). V lost 0 bases, J lost 1 base, and 6 bases lay in between. Germline V CDR1 and CDR2: SEHNR, FQNEAQ (reference sequence). The CDR3 runs to 14 residues. The CDR3 region is CASSLAGANTEAFF. CDR3 nucleotides: TGTGCCAGCAGCTTAGCAGGGGCGAACACTGAAGCTTTCTTT.

The chain combines TRBV11-1 with TRBJ2-5; the D gene is possibly TRBD2 (6 bases). The germline V and J ends were trimmed by 0 bases and 7 bases, with 18 bases remaining between them. Germline CDR1 SGHAT, CDR2 FQDESV (reference sequence). The CDR3 is made up of 16 amino acids. For the CDR3, the DNA is TGTGCCAGCAGCTTAGCGTTGGGTAGCGGTGGCGGGACCCAGTACTTC. The encoded protein is CASSLALGSGGGTQYF.

The V and J genes are TRBV29-1 and TRBJ2-7; a possible D gene is TRBD2 (6 bases). From germline, CDR1 is SQVTM and CDR2 ANQGSEA. V gave up 8 bases and J gave up 3 bases, with 17 bases separating them. The CDR3 loop spans 13 amino acids. CDR3 loop: CSPSGGIDYEQYF. The CDR3 DNA reads as TGCAGCCCCAGCGGCGGGATAGACTACGAGCAGTACTTC.

The J gene is TRBJ1-2, the V gene TRBV28, with 7 bases fitting TRBD1. V lost 5 bases and J lost 7; bases outside the gene matches: 16. The CDR3 length is 16 residues. The germline V gene has CDR1 MDHEN and CDR2 SYDVKM. The CDR3 region is CASSTLGQGVVAGYTF. The DNA of the CDR3 is TGTGCCAGCAGTACTCTGGGGCAGGGGGTGGTGGCTGGCTACACCTTC.

V and J are TRBV15 and TRBJ2-3, with 14 bases identical to TRBD2. Germline CDR1 is LNHNV and CDR2 is YYDKDF (reference sequence). The CDR3 consists of 16 residues. V shed 5 bases and J 6 bases; nucleotides not matched to a gene: 7. The CDR3, as DNA: TGTGCCACCAGCCTCGGACTAGCGGGAGGATCTGATACGCAGTATTTT. It translates to CATSLGLAGGSDTQYF.

This chain connects TRBV5-4 to TRBJ2-2, with TRBD2 matching 10 bases. This CDR3 is 16 amino acids long. Germline V gives CDR1 SGHNT, CDR2 YYREEE (reference sequence). Unmatched junction bases numbered 4, after V lost 4 bases and J lost 1 base. The CDR3 reads CASSRPSGGNTGELFF. The CDR3 DNA reads TGTGCCAGCAGCCGACCTAGCGGGGGGAACACCGGGGAGCTGTTTTTT. Drawing the rest from reference TRBV5-4 and TRBJ2-2, the complete variable domain is ETGVTQSPTHLIKTRGQQVTLRCSSQSGHNTVSWYQQALGQGPQFIFQYYREEENGRGNFPPRFSGLQFPNYSSELNVNALELDDSALYLCASSRPSGGNTGELFFGEGSRLTVL.

V is TRBV5-4 and J is TRBJ2-2; no definite D call. Deletions cut 5 bases from V and 7 bases from J, with 12 bases between. There are 13 residues in the CDR3. Germline V gene data show CDR1 as SGHNT and CDR2 as YYREEE (reference sequence). This CDR3 is CASSSSPSGELFF. The CDR3 bases are TGTGCCAGCAGTTCATCCCCTAGCGGGGAGCTGTTTTTT.

This clone appeared once. CDR3 bases: TGTGCCAGCAGCCTCTCGAGAGTCAATGAGCAGTTCTTC. This codes for CASSLSRVNEQFF. The chain uses TRBV6-1 and TRBJ2-1; D gene uncertain. Deletions cut 6 bases from V and 6 bases from J, with 12 bases between. Germline V CDR1 and CDR2: MNHNS, SASEGT. The CDR3 is 13 amino acids.

The rearrangement joins TRBV7-6 to TRBJ1-1; D is ambiguous. This CDR3 has 14 amino acids. The germline CDR1 and CDR2 sequences are SGHVS and FNYEAQ. Trimming removed 3 bases from V and 1 base from J, with 9 bases in between. The CDR3 sequence is CASSLVTGNTEAFF. DNA of the CDR3: TGTGCCAGCAGCTTGGTAACGGGGAACACTGAAGCTTTCTTT.